Reported below is one TCR beta chain. The record originates from a study of technical replicates of blood from several donors. Only in-frame clones appear in the TCRdb table, and some are missing; sequencing was by immunoSEQ multiplex PCR. The sample comprises tens of thousands of clones, about 95% of which are singletons, and about 0.22% rests with the top ten. This CDR3 has 13 amino acids. The V gene lost 4 bases and the J gene lost 3 bases, with 11 bases spanning the gap. Per germline, CDR1 SGHNT and CDR2 YYREEE (reference sequence). This sequence was found in a human donor in good health. Sequencing input: T cells isolated from PBMCs. The chain combines TRBV5-4 with TRBJ2-7; possible D gene TRBD2, 5 bases. CDR3 loop: CASSLDSVYEQYF. The CDR3 region has the DNA TGTGCCAGCAGCCTGGACTCGGTCTACGAGCAGTACTTC.